A single sample gave rise to the 28 T cell receptor beta chains below, sequenced in a study of shared clonotypes between healthy human individuals. Naive CD8 cells were CD45RO-negative, positively selected for CCR7, excluding terminally differentiated effector memory CD45RA+ cells. Data came from immunoSEQ multiplex PCR; TCRdb stores just in-frame clones and leaves some out. This sample has 2 million or so clones, with approximately 94% found just once. The material sequenced was naive CD8+ T cells sorted from blood. These receptors were collected from a man younger than 30 in good health.

This chain joins TRBV7-3 and TRBJ2-3; D unresolved. Per the germline V gene, CDR1 is SGHTA and CDR2 is FQGTGA. The CDR3 consists of 15 residues. Deletions cut 5 bases from V and 3 bases from J, with 15 bases between. CDR3 protein: CASSPRSTTTDTQYF. As DNA, the CDR3 is TGTGCCAGCAGCCCGAGGTCTACGACAACAGATACGCAGTATTTT.

This chain links TRBV29-1 with TRBJ2-3; the D call may be TRBD1 or TRBD2 (5 bases each). This CDR3 has 14 amino acids. V lost 1 base to trimming and J lost 5 bases, with 13 bases between them. Germline V gene data show CDR1 as SQVTM and CDR2 as ANQGSEA. CDR3 amino acids: CSVEGDPTGDTQYF. The CDR3 nucleotides read TGCAGCGTTGAAGGGGACCCTACCGGAGATACGCAGTATTTT.

The chain employs TRBV25-1 and TRBJ1-1, with D tentatively TRBD1 (5 bases). This CDR3 contains 14 residues. V was trimmed by 3 bases and J by 0 bases, leaving 8 bases between them. Germline CDR1 MGHDK, CDR2 SYGVNS. The CDR3 sequence: CASSDRGMNTEAFF. The DNA for the CDR3 is TGTGCCAGCAGTGACCGGGGGATGAACACTGAAGCTTTCTTT. Variable domain in full (rest from reference TRBV25-1 and TRBJ1-1): EADIYQTPRYLVIGTGKKITLECSQTMGHDKMYWYQQDPGMELHLIHYSYGVNSTEKGDLSSESTVSRIRTEHFPLTLESARPSHTSQYLCASSDRGMNTEAFFGQGTRLTVV.

The genes are TRBV7-9 and TRBJ2-2; TRBD2 matches 11 bases. Germline CDR1 SEHNR, CDR2 FQNEAQ (reference sequence). The V and J ends lost 5 bases and 4 bases, in that order; junction bases with no gene match: 6. The CDR3 is 16 residues long. DNA for the CDR3: TGTGCCAGCAGCGTCTCCGGGACTAGCGGCACCGGGGAGCTGTTTTTT. Encoded protein: CASSVSGTSGTGELFF.

The J gene is TRBJ1-1, the V gene TRBV7-8; TRBD1 agrees at 8 bases. Germline V gene sequence: CDR1 SGHVS, CDR2 FQNEAQ. The CDR3 has 14 residues. The ends lost 2 bases at V and 5 bases at J; junction bases unmatched: 4. In DNA form, the CDR3 reads TGTGCCAGCAGCTTAAACAACAGGGGGACTGAAGCTTTCTTT. Translating gives CASSLNNRGTEAFF.

The rearrangement joins TRBV9 to TRBJ2-2; 8 bases map to TRBD1. The CDR3 is 15 amino acids. CDR1 is SGDLS and CDR2 is YYNGEE in the germline V gene. V shed 1 base and J 6 bases; nucleotides not matched to a gene: 5. Here the CDR3 reads CASSVSGTGAGELFF. CDR3 nucleotides: TGTGCCAGCAGCGTATCCGGGACAGGAGCCGGGGAGCTGTTTTTT.

The chain links TRBV4-1 to TRBJ1-6, with D possibly TRBD1 on 5 matching bases. The CDR3 contains 17 residues. From germline, CDR1 is MGHRA and CDR2 YSYEKL. Trimming pared 0 bases from V and 13 bases from J, leaving 22 bases between. Here the CDR3 reads CASSQDGVGRAIWPLHF. CDR3 nucleotides: TGCGCCAGCAGCCAAGATGGGGTTGGCAGGGCCATCTGGCCCCTCCACTTT.

This chain links TRBV12-5 with TRBJ2-3; 9 bases line up with TRBD2. From germline, CDR1 is LGHNT and CDR2 FRNRAP. The CDR3 covers 16 residues. Losses at the gene ends were 5 bases for V and 5 bases for J; bases not matched to a gene: 11. CDR3 nucleotides: TGTGCTAGTGGTCCCAACCTAGCGGGAAGGATAGATACGCAGTATTTT. Encoded protein: CASGPNLAGRIDTQYF.

The chain recombines TRBV27 with TRBJ2-3; no clear D. Germline V gives CDR1 MNHEY, CDR2 SMNVEV (reference sequence). The CDR3 covers 15 residues. Between the trimmed V and J ends, which lost 2 bases and 0 bases, there was a span of 9 bases. CDR3 in DNA: TGTGCCAGCAGTTTAAGTACTCCTAGCACAGATACGCAGTATTTT. It specifies CASSLSTPSTDTQYF.

The rearrangement uses TRBV2 and TRBJ1-4, with a possible D match to TRBD1 (6 bases). CDR1 is SNHLY, CDR2 FYNNEI, per germline. V lost 10 bases and J 8 bases, leaving 17 bases between the germline ends. The CDR3 totals 13 residues. CDR3 protein: CAIPGHGGEKLFF. CDR3 nucleotide sequence: TGTGCCATACCGGGACACGGAGGGGAAAAACTGTTTTTT.

The chain joins TRBV13 to TRBJ2-7; 10 nucleotides agree with TRBD1. Germline V gives CDR1 PRHDT, CDR2 FYEKMQ (reference sequence). The CDR3 extends over 14 amino acids. Germline trimming cut 1 base from V and 5 bases from J; bases unmatched to any gene: 2. The CDR3 loop is CASSLEDRGDEQYF. In DNA, the CDR3 is TGTGCCAGCAGCTTAGAGGACAGGGGGGACGAGCAGTACTTC.

A remark on this clone: The sample has other DNA sequences that encode this CDR3 too. V gene TRBV11-3 combines with J gene TRBJ2-3, with D uncertain. Germline CDR1 and CDR2: SGHNT and YENEEA. The CDR3 has 14 residues. V was trimmed by 1 base and J by 1 base, leaving 6 bases between them. The CDR3 DNA follows: TGTGCCAGCAGCTTAGGCCAGGGCACAGATACGCAGTATTTT. This codes for CASSLGQGTDTQYF.

The V gene is TRBV7-8, the J gene TRBJ2-5; D is uncertain. CDR1 is SGHVS and CDR2 is FQNEAQ in the germline V gene. V was pared by 2 bases and J by 2 bases, with 6 bases between. The CDR3 spans 13 residues. The CDR3 region is CASSLQRQETQYF. As DNA, the CDR3 is TGTGCCAGCAGCTTACAAAGGCAAGAGACCCAGTACTTC.

The chain carries TRBV5-1 and TRBJ2-3, with 7 bases that match TRBD1. CDR3 size: 15 residues. CDR1 and CDR2 from the germline V gene are SGHRS and YFSETQ. V lost 4 bases to trimming and J lost 0 bases; unmatched junction nucleotides: 5. The DNA for the CDR3 is TGCGCCAGCAGCACGGGGACAGCTAGCACAGATACGCAGTATTTT. Translated, it gives CASSTGTASTDTQYF.

This rearrangement joins TRBV2 to TRBJ2-1; a possible D gene is TRBD2 (6 bases). The CDR3 spans 14 residues. Trimming cost V 7 bases and J 0 bases, with 10 bases left between them. Germline lookup yields CDR1 SNHLY and CDR2 FYNNEI. DNA for the CDR3: TGTGCCAGCAATCGGGACTTCTCCTACAATGAGCAGTTCTTC. It translates to CASNRDFSYNEQFF.

V and J are TRBV7-3 and TRBJ1-1, with TRBD1 matching 8 bases. V shed 0 bases and J 3 bases; nucleotides not matched to a gene: 3. Germline-derived CDR1 and CDR2 are SGHTA and FQGTGA. The CDR3 is 15 amino acids. The CDR3 region has the DNA TGTGCCAGCAGCTTAACGCCAGGGGGCCACACTGAAGCTTTCTTT. This gives the protein CASSLTPGGHTEAFF.

On this clone itself: The sample has other DNA sequences that encode this CDR3 too. The rearrangement links TRBV19 to TRBJ1-1; D might be TRBD1 (5 bases). Trimming pared 6 bases from V and 0 bases from J, leaving 8 bases between. The length of the CDR3 is 13 residues. The V gene's germline CDR1 is LNHDA and CDR2 SQIVND (reference sequence). CDR3 DNA: TGTGCCAGTAGAGGGACGGTGAACACTGAAGCTTTCTTT. Translated, it gives CASRGTVNTEAFF. Based on the CDR3 plus reference TRBV19 and TRBJ1-1, the full variable domain is DGGITQSPKYLFRKEGQNVTLSCEQNLNHDAMYWYRQDPGQGLRLIYYSQIVNDFQKGDIAEGYSVSREKKESFPLTVTSAQKNPTAFYLCASRGTVNTEAFFGQGTRLTVV.

With respect to this clone: The sample carries other DNA sequences with the same CDR3. The chain uses TRBV30 and TRBJ1-6; 8 nucleotides line up with TRBD1. V was clipped by 0 bases and J by 7 bases; unmatched bases: 5. The germline gives CDR1 GTSNPN, CDR2 SVGIG (reference sequence). The CDR3 contains 15 residues. This CDR3 is CAWSVLQGGNSPLHF. The CDR3 nucleotides are TGTGCCTGGAGTGTACTACAGGGGGGAAATTCACCCCTCCACTTT.

This clone was observed a single time. The chain employs TRBV29-1 and TRBJ2-5; 7 positions match TRBD1. Germline V gene data show CDR1 as SQVTM and CDR2 as ANQGSEA. CDR3 size: 13 residues. Trimming took 3 bases from V and 5 from J; bases not matched to a gene: 6. The CDR3 bases are TGCAGCGTTGAGACAGGGCTTAAGGAGACCCAGTACTTC. Its protein product is CSVETGLKETQYF.

The J gene is TRBJ1-3, the V gene TRBV4-3, with unresolved D. V lost 1 base, J lost 0 bases, and 10 bases lay in between. The CDR3 runs 16 residues. Germline CDR1 is LGHNA and CDR2 is YSLEER. Written as DNA, the CDR3 is TGCGCCAGCAGCCAAGCGTCCAGTCTCTCTGGAAACACCATATATTTT. It encodes CASSQASSLSGNTIYF.

The CDR3, as DNA: TGTGCCCCTGAGGCAGAGAGCACAGATACGCAGTATTTT. Translated, it gives CAPEAESTDTQYF. V gene TRBV2 combines with J gene TRBJ2-3, with D uncertain. Germline CDR1 is SNHLY and CDR2 is FYNNEI. This CDR3 comprises 13 residues. V gave up 11 bases and J gave up 0 bases, with 12 bases separating them.

V and J are TRBV29-1 and TRBJ2-7, with D maybe TRBD1 (5 bases). This CDR3 has 12 residues. V was cut by 7 bases and J by 0 bases, with 10 bases left in between. Germline V gene sequence: CDR1 SQVTM, CDR2 ANQGSEA. The CDR3 loop is CSAGHPSYEQYF. The CDR3 DNA sequence: TGCAGCGCTGGACATCCCTCCTACGAGCAGTACTTC.

The chain is built from TRBV12-5 and TRBJ1-1, with TRBD1 matching 8 bases. Germline-derived CDR1 and CDR2 are LGHNT and FRNRAP. This CDR3 has 15 residues. V gave up 9 bases and J gave up 1 base; unmatched junction bases: 10. CDR3 sequence reads: CASLAGGGGNTEAFF. In nucleotides, the CDR3 is TGTGCTAGCCTGGCAGGGGGCGGAGGGAACACTGAAGCTTTCTTT.

This CDR3 reads CASSGDSDHTF. The CDR3 region has the DNA TGTGCCAGCAGCGGCGACAGCGATCACACCTTC. V usage is TRBV9 and J usage is TRBJ1-2; TRBD1 is a possible D gene (5 bases). From germline, CDR1 is SGDLS and CDR2 YYNGEE. The CDR3 length is 11 residues. The V gene lost 3 bases and the J gene lost 12 bases, with 12 bases spanning the gap. Supplemented by reference TRBV9 and TRBJ1-2, the full variable domain reads DSGVTQTPKHLITATGQRVTLRCSPRSGDLSVYWYQQSLDQGLQFLIQYYNGEERAKGNILERFSAQQFPDLHSELNLSSLELGDSALYFCASSGDSDHTFGSGTRLTVV.

This clone appeared once. Distinct nucleotide sequences in the sample also encode this CDR3. The gene calls are TRBV19 and TRBJ1-5; 7 bases line up with TRBD1. Germline loops: CDR1 LNHDA, CDR2 SQIVND (reference sequence). The CDR3 sequence is 15 residues long. The junction had 8 bases not matched to a gene; V was cut back by 9 bases and J by 0 bases. The CDR3 bases are TGTGCCAGCAGCTCGCGGGACAGTAGCAATCAGCCCCAGCATTTT. Amino acid sequence: CASSSRDSSNQPQHF.

The gene calls are TRBV28 and TRBJ2-7, with D perhaps matching TRBD1 (6 bases). This CDR3 spans 15 amino acids. The V end lost 5 bases, the J end lost 0 bases, and 14 bases lay between the germline ends. Per germline, CDR1 MDHEN and CDR2 SYDVKM. DNA of the CDR3: TGTGCCAGCAGTCCCGCTCGACAGGTCTCCTACGAGCAGTACTTC. Translation gives CASSPARQVSYEQYF.

This clone was seen only a few times. CDR3: CASSHSSGNTIYF. DNA for the CDR3: TGTGCCAGCAGCCACAGCTCTGGAAACACCATATATTTT. V is TRBV7-9 and J is TRBJ1-3; D ambiguous. Germline V gene lookup returns CDR1 SEHNR and CDR2 FQNEAQ (reference sequence). The CDR3 has 13 amino acids. V dropped 5 bases and J dropped 0 bases, with 5 bases sitting between them.

The V gene is TRBV4-1, the J gene TRBJ1-1, with D uncertain. V lost 0 bases and J lost 4, with 12 bases in between. In germline, CDR1 is MGHRA, CDR2 YSYEKL. The CDR3 sequence is 15 residues long. The chain's CDR3 is CASSQETPGLTEAFF. The CDR3 DNA sequence: TGCGCCAGCAGCCAAGAAACCCCTGGGCTCACTGAAGCTTTCTTT.